This TCR beta chain was identified during a study of T cells in Graves' hyperthyroidism and ophthalmopathy. Study observations and caveats: Also found in blood were most expanded thyroid clonotypes above 0.001.

TCR beta CDR3 region amplification was performed from RNA transcripts. During a first-round RT-PCR of the TCR CDR3, the HTBI primer set was used. TCRdb re-analysed the multiplex PCR reads in MiXCR, keeping a single row per CDR3 protein. The data show about 180,000 distinct CDR3 sequences, 17% seen once. This clonotype was recorded at least ten times. Its antigen is unidentified. This CDR3 has 14 residues. CDR1 is SGHAT, CDR2 FQNNGV, per germline. Deletions cut 5 bases from V and 6 bases from J, with 13 bases between. This sequence originates from a woman aged 45-60 years with Graves' hyperthyroidism. The sample taken for sequencing was blood. The rearrangement uses TRBV11-2 and TRBJ2-2; the D gene is possibly TRBD2 (7 bases). The DNA for the CDR3 is TGTGCCAGCAGCCCCCGGGGGGCCCCCGGGGAGCTGTTTTTT. This translates into CASSPRGAPGELFF.